This TCR beta chain appears in the sequencing data of a study of OX40 agonist ivuxolimab in advanced cancers. The method was immunoSEQ multiplex PCR; TCRdb's version includes in-frame clones alone and lacks a portion of them. The sample includes tens of thousands of clones, about nine tenths of them seen just once. V was cut by 0 bases and J by 7 bases, with 13 bases left in between. The CDR3 totals 15 residues. Germline lookup yields CDR1 SEHNR and CDR2 FQNEAQ (reference sequence). This sequence was found in an adult with an advanced solid tumor such as melanoma, head and neck, liver or kidney cancer. The chain links TRBV7-9 to TRBJ2-1; a weak D match, TRBD2 (6 bases). The sample consisted of CD4+ or CD8+ T cells sorted from blood, taken in a trial of the OX40 agonist ivuxolimab. CDR3 nucleotide sequence: TGTGCCAGCAGCTTAGCTGACGGAGGGTGGAATGAGCAGTTCTTC. It codes for CASSLADGGWNEQFF.